This T cell receptor (beta chain) was sequenced in a study of tumor-infiltrating lymphocytes in primary liver carcinoma. Looking at the study overall: The patients had histopathologically diagnosed primary liver carcinoma, and their disease was treated by surgical resection. Study-wide results and limits: Bulk samples went unsorted, so CD4+ and CD8+ repertoires were not compared. Tumor-adjacent and tumor-blood pairs displayed less overlap than did pairs of tumor regions.

In regard to this clonotype: The target antigen is unknown.

Out of unsorted whole blood came the blood RNA, and germline DNA was extracted as well. The germline gives CDR1 KGHDR, CDR2 SFDVKD. Trimming pared 5 bases from V and 10 bases from J, leaving 8 bases between. The length of the CDR3 is 11 residues. Constant-region priming of about 0.5 ug total RNA yielded TCR beta cDNA. Libraries of TCR beta came from three nested multiplex PCR rounds with slightly modified ARM-PCR. Forward primers for TRBV1-TRBV30 and a C-beta reverse primer served the first two PCR rounds, at around 11 cycles each. TCRdb itself ran the multiplex PCR reads through MiXCR, one entry per CDR3 protein. The repertoire holds 300,000 to 400,000 distinct CDR3 sequences, with less than 65% as singletons.

The V call is TRBV24-1, the J call TRBJ2-1; D remains ambiguous. The source is a man aged 40-49 years with primary liver carcinoma and hepatitis B virus infection. The sample comprised peripheral blood. The CDR3, as DNA: TGTGCCACCAGTGCGGTCTCCGAGCAGTTCTTC. This codes for CATSAVSEQFF.